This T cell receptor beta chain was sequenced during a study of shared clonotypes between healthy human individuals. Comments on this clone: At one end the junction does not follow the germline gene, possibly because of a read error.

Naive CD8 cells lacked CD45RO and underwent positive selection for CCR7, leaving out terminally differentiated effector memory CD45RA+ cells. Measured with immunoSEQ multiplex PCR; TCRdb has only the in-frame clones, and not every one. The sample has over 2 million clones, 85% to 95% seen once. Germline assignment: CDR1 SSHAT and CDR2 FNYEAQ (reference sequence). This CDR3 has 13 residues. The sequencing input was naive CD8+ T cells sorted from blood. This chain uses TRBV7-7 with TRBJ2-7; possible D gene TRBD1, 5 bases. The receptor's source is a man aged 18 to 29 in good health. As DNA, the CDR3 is TGTGCTAGCAGCCCACAGGCCTCCTACGAGCAGTACTTC. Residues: CASSPQASYEQYF.